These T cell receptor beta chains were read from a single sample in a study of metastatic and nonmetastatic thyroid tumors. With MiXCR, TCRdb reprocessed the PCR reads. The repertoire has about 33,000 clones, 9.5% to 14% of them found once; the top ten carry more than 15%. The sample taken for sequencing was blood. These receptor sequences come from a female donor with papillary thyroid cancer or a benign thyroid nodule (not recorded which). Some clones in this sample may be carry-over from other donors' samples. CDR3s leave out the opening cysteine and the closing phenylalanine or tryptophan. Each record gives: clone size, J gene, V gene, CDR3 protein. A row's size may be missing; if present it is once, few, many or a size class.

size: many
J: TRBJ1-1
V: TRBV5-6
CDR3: ASSSRTGEMNTEAF

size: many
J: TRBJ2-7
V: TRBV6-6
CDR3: ASSYGPGLAGGISYEQY

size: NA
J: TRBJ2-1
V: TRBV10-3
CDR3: DISESWATSSYNEQF

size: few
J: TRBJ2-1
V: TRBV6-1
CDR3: ASSPFGRGYNEQF

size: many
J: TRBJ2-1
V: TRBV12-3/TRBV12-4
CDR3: ASGRTYGESF

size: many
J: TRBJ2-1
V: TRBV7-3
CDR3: ASSQTPGLAYNEQF

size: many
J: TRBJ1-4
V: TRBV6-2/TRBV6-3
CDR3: ASRKDRDSRDEKLF

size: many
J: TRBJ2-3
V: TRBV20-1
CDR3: SAPSSGRLTDTQY

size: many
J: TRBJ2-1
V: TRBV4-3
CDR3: ASSQDPAGNEQF

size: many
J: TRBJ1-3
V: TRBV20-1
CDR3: SARGGGGLPGNTIY

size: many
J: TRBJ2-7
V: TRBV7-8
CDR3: ASGGGRAYEQY

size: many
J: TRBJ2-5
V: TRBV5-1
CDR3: ASPASRLQETQY

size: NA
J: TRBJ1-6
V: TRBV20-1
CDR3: SAEGRLGESPLH